The text below deals with one T cell receptor beta chain. In its sample, this clone was seen a few times. Its antigen is still unknown. Base qualities were left out, and no much larger clone turns up one base away. The sample originates from a study of cytomegalovirus exposure and HLA in healthy donors (dated by TCRdb to the late 2010s). Regarding the research as a whole: An earlier analysis of fewer than 750 of the donors reported about 260 Gb of sequence data and 117 million unique TCR beta sequences obtained from around 170 million T cells. About 330 gigabases of sequencing data and roughly 81 million unique TCR sequences made up an early release that covered about 640 HLA-typed donors. Of the 398 genotyped donors, roughly 80% fell in the genetic ancestry cluster associated with self-reported Caucasian donors. The study aimed to test whether signatures of past pathogen exposure could be identified by cataloging public T cell receptors. The study profiled the T cell repertoires of around 700 subjects by immunosequencing and related them to cytomegalovirus serostatus. A separate validation cohort of over 95 different subjects was used in addition to the roughly 670-subject first cohort. To predict cytomegalovirus infection status, the study combined high-throughput TCR immunosequencing, statistical association of individual TCRs with disease status, and machine learning. To study patterns of TCR occurrence, a later analysis re-analyzed previously published TCR beta repertoires from hundreds of donors and added high-resolution HLA genotyping. The later analysis used no new phenotypic data to find candidate immune exposures, relying instead on TCR beta sequences and their occurrence across donors. An earlier analysis of more than 450 of the donors used high-throughput TCR beta sequencing to judge whether each TCR beta V gene segment behaved as functional or pseudogenic. Donor age, sex, ethnicity and CMV serostatus were compiled alongside the repertoire data. A later genetic analysis used genome-wide SNP genotypes for about 65% of the 666 donors, treating that subset as a discovery cohort. Every repertoire in the discovery cohort had been generated on one and the same sequencing platform. Both class I and class II loci were covered by HLA typing, at four-digit resolution. Typing coverage varied by locus: roughly 620-630 donors for A, B, C, DRB1 and DQB1; roughly 500 for DQA1; around 610 for DPA1; about 450 for DPB1. About five DR-DQ haplotypes were treated as single units for association and clustering because of strong linkage in the cohort. On average, 235,054 unique TCR beta nucleotide sequences were sequenced per donor among more than 350 genotyped donors of the cohort, with 15% to 20% of those sequences being non-productive. Study-wide conclusions, independent of this receptor: According to the authors, the approach could potentially be generalized to other disease states and immunological phenotypes. Because counts were too low, roughly 16 rarely observed V segments, including chromosome 9 orphons, were excluded from the earlier analysis of some 590 of the donors. In the study, some 160 TCR beta chains were listed as associated with cytomegalovirus. When HLA alleles, especially DR and DQ, strongly co-occurred, attributing TCR associations to individual alleles was difficult. HLA typing was unavailable for some donors at each locus, so association tests used only the typed subset. Presence/absence analyses assumed roughly uniform sequencing depth across donors, an assumption that may not hold. A later analysis reported that several top co-occurrence clusters appeared linked to parvovirus B19, influenza, CMV and Epstein-Barr virus. The classifier was reported to diagnose cytomegalovirus status with high specificity and sensitivity in both the original and validation cohorts. V-gene and J-gene trimming of TCR beta chains was associated with a missense DCLRE1C variant in a later genetic analysis, and the association was replicated in an independent cohort. Immune exposure information for the cohort was limited to CMV serostatus. Most TCR sequences were seen in very few donors, while some public TCRs were found in many individuals. According to a later analysis, TCR association rates differed among HLA loci, with DRB1 alleles showing the most associated TCRs and HLA-C alleles showing the fewest. According to a later analysis, most CMV-associated TCR beta chains appeared to be HLA-restricted, and the HLA associations seemed to be driven largely by CMV exposure. A cluster of highly shared sequence variants was judged likely to represent a technical artifact of the sequencing pipeline. Linkage disequilibrium might explain the correlated functional status among segregating V segments, but an unknown experimental factor could not be ruled out. In a later genetic analysis, fewer N-insertions in productive TCRs were reported among donors in an Asian-associated ancestry cluster than the roughly 670-donor mean. A further reported finding was that TCR beta sequences accurately predicted the HLA-A and HLA-B alleles for most subjects in the first cohort. In vitro tests confirmed that a few of the cytomegalovirus-associated TCR beta chains recognize cytomegalovirus antigens. This cohort had only TCR beta chains sequenced, and the lack of alpha or paired-chain data limited which features could be detected. In an earlier analysis of some 550 of the donors, most TCR beta V segments were observed in productive rearrangements about 87% or about 30% of the time, broadly matching IMGT annotations. A later analysis associated 16,951 TCR beta sequences with specific HLA alleles at a false discovery rate of 0.05. A later analysis found that HLA-associated TCR beta chains were more clonally expanded and had lower generation probabilities than equally common non-associated chains.

The cohort consisted of hundreds of healthy bone marrow donors. At the time of sampling, every cohort member was nominally healthy, though immune exposures that went unrecorded were likely present. The donor was CMV seronegative and belonged to the group of roughly 330 seronegative cohort members. Each donor provided a peripheral blood sample, and peripheral blood mononuclear cells were used for TCR beta sequencing. Genomic DNA was extracted from the blood cell samples with the Qiagen DNeasy Blood Extraction Kit. Libraries were prepared through the immunoSEQ multiplex PCR assay. For the multiplex PCR, a mixture combining 60 forward primers for TCR Vbeta segments and 13 reverse primers for TCR Jbeta segments was used. A multiplex PCR assay on genomic DNA amplified the CDR3 region of rearranged TCR beta genes. Amplified TCR beta libraries were sequenced as 87-base-pair reads on the Illumina HiSeq System. The paper's data handling went like this. In a later analysis, 70 million to 95 million unique TCR beta chains were counted across the 690 or so repertoires, and about 10 million of these chains were shared by at least two donors. To remove PCR and sequencing errors, raw reads were error-corrected and collapsed into unique sequences using a nearest-neighbor algorithm that merged closely related sequences. V, D and J gene segments were assigned by aligning CDR3 sequences to IMGT reference sequences. For a sequence to be retained, a match of at least six nucleotides was required to both a V gene segment and a J gene segment. Rearrangements were classified as productive when the CDR3 lacked stop codons and remained in frame with V and J, and all other rearrangements were classified as non-productive. Following IMGT convention, CDR3 was defined as the stretch from the second conserved V-encoded cysteine to the conserved J-encoded phenylalanine. Sequences without an unambiguous match to a single V gene segment were excluded from the earlier analysis of 450 to 650 of the donors. An earlier analysis of fewer than 650 of the donors classified V segments as functional when productive rearrangements were above 56.7% and as segregating when the standard deviation between donors was above 5%. A statistical classification framework was developed to diagnose cytomegalovirus status using the catalog of TCR beta chain sequences. V and J gene assignment, in a later analysis, came from comparing TCR nucleotide sequences with IMGT/GENE-DB human TR gene sequences. A later analysis assigned CDR3 sequences and most-parsimonious VDJ recombination scenarios with the TCRdist pipeline. In a later analysis, every TCR beta chain was defined by the combination of its CDR3 amino acid sequence and its V-gene family, and reads without a unique V-gene family were dropped. To address suspected cross-contamination and a sequencing artifact, a later analysis removed a few hundred highly shared, low-generation-probability nucleotide sequences. A later analysis calculated a clonal expansion index for each public chain from normalized within-repertoire ranks of inferred template counts. In a later analysis, generation probabilities were computed using a VDJ recombination model fitted to out-of-frame rearrangements, and the results were checked against IGoR. In a later analysis, hypergeometric tests were used to score TCR-TCR, TCR-HLA and TCR-CMV co-occurrence, with a repertoire-size bias correction applied to TCR pairs. False discovery rates were estimated in a later analysis by permuting HLA or CMV assignments 20 times. In a later analysis, co-occurring TCRs were grouped using DBSCAN, with TCRdist sequence similarity added in when clustering inside HLA-allele-positive subsets. Repertoires with fewer than 30,000 or more than 120,000 public chains, plus five repertoires with anomalous nucleotide sharing, were excluded from co-occurrence clustering. Here the immuneACCESS table is served through TCRdb, limited to in-frame sequences with V and J called. Missing clones are a known gap in these copies; in checked studies unresolved V genes cover under half, and the rest lacks a known reason. Clonal size and the V and J genes are those of that table, whereas D and trimming came from the DNA. Here the sample has about 77,000 clones; around three quarters occur a single time. The leading ten clones occupy around 7% of the sample.

Sequencing was performed on PBMCs. The clonotype was recovered from a woman aged 40 to 49 in good health and CMV-seronegative.

The sequence in DNA is TGTGCCTGGAATCGGGACAGGGGGTACTACGAGCAGTACTTC. Its protein is CAWNRDRGYYEQYF. The rearrangement combines TRBV30 with TRBJ2-7, with 11 bases matching TRBD1. Including the terminal cysteine and phenylalanine, the CDR3 comprises 14 residues. The sequence is cut down to CDR3 DNA, 42 bases in frame from base 1. V is pruned by 4 bases and J by 3 bases, leaving 5 bases of the junction without a gene match. The CDR1 and CDR2 encoded by the germline V gene (reference sequence) are GTSNPN and SVGIG.